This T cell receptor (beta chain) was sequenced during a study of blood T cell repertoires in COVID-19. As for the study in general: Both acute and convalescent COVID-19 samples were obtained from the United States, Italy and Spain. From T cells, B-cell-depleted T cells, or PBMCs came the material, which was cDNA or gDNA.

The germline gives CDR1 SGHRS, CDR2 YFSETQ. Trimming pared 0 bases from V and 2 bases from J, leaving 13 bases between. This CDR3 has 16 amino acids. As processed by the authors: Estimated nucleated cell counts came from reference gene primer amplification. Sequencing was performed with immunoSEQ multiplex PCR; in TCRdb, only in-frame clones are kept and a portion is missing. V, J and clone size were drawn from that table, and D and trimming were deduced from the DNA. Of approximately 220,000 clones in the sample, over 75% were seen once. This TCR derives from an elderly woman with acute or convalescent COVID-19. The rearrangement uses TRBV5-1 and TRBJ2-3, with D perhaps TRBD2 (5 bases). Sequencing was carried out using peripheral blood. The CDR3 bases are TGCGCCAGCAGCTTGGGAGGTCGGACTTCCACAGATACGCAGTATTTT. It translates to CASSLGGRTSTDTQYF.